Presented here are 32 T cell receptor beta chains from one specimen sequenced in a study of tumor and adjacent non-tumor tissue in lung cancer. RNA was extracted from bulk tissue without any cell sorting. Three rounds of nested PCR, following a modified ARM-PCR protocol, produced the TCRbeta library. TCRdb called the multiplex PCR reads again in MiXCR, with one record for every CDR3 protein. Here the sample spans under 140,000 distinct CDR3 sequences, nearly 85% being singletons. Sequencing input: lung tumor tissue. The receptors were sampled from a man between 65 and 85 years old with non-small cell lung cancer.

This clonotype has just one count. One junction end disagrees with the germline gene, perhaps due to a read error. This sequence joins TRBV11-1 and TRBJ2-1; TRBD2 might be the D (6 bases). CDR3 length: 15 amino acids. Germline V CDR1 and CDR2: SGHAT, FQDESV (reference sequence). CDR3 protein: CTSSRGISGNNEQFF. The CDR3 coding sequence is TGTACCAGCAGCCGCGGGATTAGCGGAAACAATGAGCAGTTCTTC.

For this clonotype: No conserved phenylalanine or tryptophan ends this CDR3, so it is likely a read error. The chain carries TRBV12-3 or TRBV12-4 and TRBJ1-2; 7 bases fit TRBD1. This CDR3 has 15 residues. This CDR3 reads CACSLLTGLGYGYTL. In nucleotides, the CDR3 is TGTGCCTGCAGTTTATTGACAGGGTTAGGCTATGGCTACACCCTC.

With regard to this clonotype: An end of the junction differs from the germline gene, which may be a read error. V gene TRBV12-3 or TRBV12-4 combines with J gene TRBJ2-5; perhaps TRBD2 as D (5 bases). This CDR3 contains 12 residues. In nucleotides, the CDR3 is TGTGCCAGCAGTAGTTTAAGGGAGACCCAATACTTC. The encoded protein is CASSSLRETQYF.

With regard to this clonotype: The germline gene is not matched at one end of the junction; a read error may be the cause. This sequence joins TRBV29-1 and TRBJ2-5, with 11 bases lining up with TRBD2. The length of the CDR3 is 18 residues. CDR1 is SQVTM, CDR2 ANQGSEA, per germline. This chain's CDR3 is CSVEFYWASGGKQETQYF. CDR3 sequence (DNA): TGTAGCGTTGAATTCTATTGGGCTAGCGGGGGGAAACAAGAGACCCAATACTTC.

V is TRBV4-1 and J is TRBJ2-3, with 10 bases that match TRBD2. The CDR3 has 16 residues. The V gene end was trimmed by 9 bases and the J gene end by 10 bases; junction bases not matched to a gene: 19. Germline loops: CDR1 MGHRA, CDR2 YSYEKL. CDR3 DNA sequence: TGCGCCAGTAGCAAAAGAGCGGGGGGGCCTTCTGATTCGCAGTATTTT. This translates into CASSKRAGGPSDSQYF.

This clonotype was observed a single time. The CDR3 ends on some other residue instead of the conserved phenylalanine or tryptophan, so this is likely a read error. V gene TRBV6-6 combines with J gene TRBJ2-7, with D tentatively TRBD1 (6 bases). This CDR3 has 14 amino acids. CDR1 and CDR2 (germline): MNHNY, SVGAGI (reference sequence). V lost 2 bases to trimming and J lost 5 bases, with 13 bases between them. The CDR3, as DNA: TGTGCCAGCAGTTACGCGGAATACAGGGACGAGCAGTACATG. The encoded protein is CASSYAEYRDEQYM.

The chain couples TRBV14 to TRBJ2-3; D is unclear. The V gene's germline CDR1 is SGHDN and CDR2 FVKESK. Trimming removed 7 bases from V and 15 bases from J, with 17 bases in between. The CDR3 is 11 residues long. The CDR3 loop reads CASILRTRQYF. For the CDR3, the DNA is TGTGCCAGCATCCTACGTACCAGGCAATATTTT.

A note on this clonotype: At one end the junction does not follow the germline gene, possibly because of a read error. The chain employs TRBV4-2 and TRBJ2-7; D is tentatively TRBD1 or TRBD2 (5 bases each). The CDR3 sequence is 16 residues long. Germline assignment: CDR1 LGHNA and CDR2 YNFKEQ. In DNA, the CDR3 is TGTACCAGCGGCCATATGACGGGACCGAGAACTGGCGAGCAGTACTTC. Translating it yields CTSGHMTGPRTGEQYF.

The chain recombines TRBV20-1 with TRBJ2-5; tentatively, D is TRBD1 or TRBD2 (5 bases each). The ends were cut back, 3 bases at V and 5 bases at J, with 19 bases in the middle. The CDR3 is 15 amino acids. Germline V gene sequence: CDR1 DFQATT, CDR2 SNEGSKA (reference sequence). The CDR3 bases are TGCAGTGCTAGGGCTAACTCCGGGGCCCGGGAGACCCAGTACTTC. It translates to CSARANSGARETQYF.

A word on this clonotype: The junction and the germline gene differ at one end; a read error may be behind it. The CDR3 DNA follows: TGTCCCAACAGCTTATACAGATATGGTTACACCTTC. Translation: CPNSLYRYGYTF. The V call is TRBV11-1, the J call TRBJ1-2; no clear D. The CDR3 has 12 residues. CDR1 and CDR2 from the germline V gene are SGHAT and FQDESV (reference sequence).

With respect to this clonotype: Since the CDR3 does not end with the conserved phenylalanine or tryptophan, this likely comes from a read error. The gene calls are TRBV11-3 and TRBJ1-1; D ambiguous. This CDR3 has 14 residues. Germline V gene sequence: CDR1 SGHNT, CDR2 YENEEA. The CDR3 bases are TGTGCCAGTAGCTTACGCATGATGAACACTGAAGCTTTCATC. It yields the protein CASSLRMMNTEAFI.

Of note for this clonotype: The CDR3 carries no conserved terminal phenylalanine or tryptophan, so it likely arises from a read error. The limits of the CDR3 on the DNA are not certain, so only TCRdb's listed CDR3 is given. The chain employs TRBV29-1 and TRBJ2-2; the table names TRBD1, a call not compared with the DNA. Germline lookup yields CDR1 SQVTM and CDR2 ANQGSEA. Counting both end residues, the CDR3 totals 15 amino acids. CDR3 in amino acids: CSVETGGRGSGELCC.

In regard to this clonotype: One end of the junction does not line up with germline, which may come from a read error. This sequence joins TRBV11-2 and TRBJ2-1; D is possibly TRBD2 (6 bases). The V gene's germline CDR1 is SGHAT and CDR2 FQNNGV. This CDR3 comprises 18 residues. CDR3 sequence (DNA): TGTGCCGGCAGCTTACATGTGCGGGACTGGGCCTCCTACAGTGAGCGGTACTTC. Translating it yields CAGSLHVRDWASYSERYF. Together with reference TRBV11-2 and TRBJ2-1, the CDR3 gives the full variable domain: EAGVAQSPRYKIIEKRQSVAFWCNPISGHATLYWYQQILGQGPKLLIQFQNNGVVDDSQLPKDRFSAERLKGVDSTLKIQPAKLEDSAVYLCAGSLHVRDWASYSERYFGPGTRLTVL.

With respect to this clonotype: Germline and junction disagree at one end, which may indicate a read error. CDR3 coding DNA: TGCGCCAGCAGCCCCGGGACAAGTCATCTGGTAGATACACAGTATTTT. Protein product: CASSPGTSHLVDTQYF. The chain employs TRBV11-3 and TRBJ2-3, with a weak D call TRBD1 (6 bases). The germline CDR1 and CDR2 sequences are SGHNT and YENEEA. This CDR3 has 16 residues.

The chain recombines TRBV6-1 with TRBJ1-5; no firm D call. The CDR3 length is 15 residues. Deletions cut 5 bases from V and 0 bases from J, with 11 bases between. Germline V gene data show CDR1 as MNHNS and CDR2 as SASEGT. The CDR3 loop reads CASSPQSDSNQPQHF. DNA for the CDR3: TGTGCCAGCAGTCCCCAAAGTGATAGCAATCAGCCCCAGCATTTT.

This chain joins TRBV11-2 and TRBJ2-7, with D perhaps matching TRBD1 (5 bases). Germline V gene sequence: CDR1 SGHAT, CDR2 FQNNGV. The germline V and J ends were trimmed by 0 bases and 3 bases, with 18 bases remaining between them. There are 17 residues in the CDR3. CDR3 amino acids: CASSLDLVQAGGYEQYF. The CDR3 DNA sequence: TGTGCCAGCAGCTTAGATCTAGTACAGGCCGGCGGCTACGAGCAGTACTTC.

A few counts support this clonotype. This may arise from a read error, as a much more abundant clone is one base away. The chain links TRBV6-5 to TRBJ2-3; the match to TRBD1 covers 9 bases. The CDR3 length is 12 residues. Germline V gene sequence: CDR1 MNHEY, CDR2 SVGAGI. Here the CDR3 DNA reads TGTACCAGCAGACAACAGGGGGCAAAACAGTATTTT. Translated, it gives CTSRQQGAKQYF.

Comments on this clonotype: A read error may produce the germline difference seen at one junction end. The chain uses TRBV5-4 and TRBJ1-4, with D unresolved. There are 13 residues in the CDR3. The germline V gene has CDR1 SGHNT and CDR2 YYREEE (reference sequence). The CDR3 DNA follows: TGTACCAGTAGCTTGGAGATGGATGAAAAACTGTTTTTT. This codes for CTSSLEMDEKLFF.

A word on this clonotype: One end of the junction does not line up with germline, which may come from a read error. The J gene is TRBJ2-2, the V gene TRBV6-1, with D tentatively TRBD2 (7 bases). The germline V gene has CDR1 MNHNS and CDR2 SASEGT. The CDR3 totals 15 residues. CDR3 sequence (DNA): TGTGGCAGCAGCTTAGGGGGGGCGTACACCGGGAAGCTGTTTTTT. The encoded protein is CGSSLGGAYTGKLFF.

A note on this clonotype: Mismatch with germline at one junction end may stem from a read error. The chain is built from TRBV6-1 and TRBJ1-5; no firm D call. The CDR3 is 18 residues long. Germline-derived CDR1 and CDR2 are MNHNS and SASEGT. The CDR3 DNA reads as TGTGCCAGCAGTGAGGCCCGAACAGCCGGGTATAGCAATCAGCCCCATCATTTT. The encoded protein is CASSEARTAGYSNQPHHF.

This clonotype was seen repeatedly, ten times or more. The J gene is TRBJ2-5, the V gene TRBV12-5; D possibly uses TRBD1 or TRBD2 (6 bases each). V lost 5 bases and J 5 bases, leaving 12 bases between the germline ends. Germline V gene lookup returns CDR1 LGHNT and CDR2 FRNRAP. This CDR3 comprises 13 residues. The CDR3 coding sequence is TGTGCTAGTGGTAGGGGGGCGCGGGAGACCCAGTACTTC. Its translation: CASGRGARETQYF. The full variable domain, with the rest looked up from reference TRBV12-5 and TRBJ2-5, is DARVTQTPRHKVTEMGQEVTMRCQPILGHNTVFWYRQTMMQGLELLAYFRNRAPLDDSGMPKDRFSAEMPDATLATLKIQPSEPRDSAVYFCASGRGARETQYFGPGTRLLVL.

Regarding this clonotype: An end of the junction does not agree with germline; a read error may underlie this. This chain connects TRBV7-8 to TRBJ2-7; 7 bases map to TRBD1. In germline, CDR1 is SGHVS, CDR2 FQNEAQ. The CDR3 is 15 amino acids. For the CDR3, the DNA is TGTTCCAGTAGCCACCAGGGACAGACAAACTACGAGCAGTACTTC. Translated, it gives CSSSHQGQTNYEQYF.

Note on this clonotype: One end of the junction fails to match germline, which may point to a read error. This CDR3 is CTSSQKAGGPDTQYF. In nucleotides, the CDR3 is TGTACCAGCAGCCAAAAAGCCGGAGGACCAGATACGCAGTATTTT. This sequence joins TRBV5-4 and TRBJ2-3; TRBD2 might be the D (5 bases). In germline, CDR1 is SGHNT, CDR2 YYREEE (reference sequence). The length of the CDR3 is 15 residues.

V usage is TRBV15 and J usage is TRBJ1-5; D ambiguous. CDR3 length: 18 amino acids. From germline, CDR1 is LNHNV and CDR2 YYDKDF (reference sequence). Trimming pared 0 bases from V and 0 bases from J, leaving 15 bases between. The CDR3 sequence is CATSRDSVQRDSNQPQHF. In nucleotides, the CDR3 is TGTGCCACCAGCAGAGATTCGGTACAGAGAGATAGCAATCAGCCCCAGCATTTT. The full variable domain, in which reference TRBV15 and TRBJ1-5 provide the parts outside the CDR3, is DAMVIQNPRYQVTQFGKPVTLSCSQTLNHNVMYWYQQKSSQAPKLLFHYYDKDFNNEADTPDNFQSRRPNTSFCFLDIRSPGLGDTAMYLCATSRDSVQRDSNQPQHFGDGTRLSIL.

A note on this clonotype: The junction differs from germline at one of its ends, possibly a read error. The rearrangement joins TRBV29-1 to TRBJ2-1; D not resolved. Per germline, CDR1 SQVTM and CDR2 ANQGSEA. The CDR3 contains 11 residues. CDR3 sequence: CSVAPGPEHFF. CDR3 DNA sequence: TGCAGCGTAGCCCCTGGGCCCGAGCATTTCTTC.

The rearrangement joins TRBV11-3 to TRBJ2-7; D is perhaps TRBD1 (6 bases). The CDR3 consists of 16 residues. Looked up from germline, CDR1 is SGHNT and CDR2 is YENEEA. V was cut by 4 bases and J by 5 bases, with 21 bases left in between. The CDR3 DNA follows: TGTGCCAGCAGCTCCACCTGTAAGACAGGAAGTAACGAGCAGTACTTC. Protein sequence: CASSSTCKTGSNEQYF.

Turning to this clonotype: The junction and the germline gene differ at one end; a read error may be behind it. The V gene is TRBV11-2, the J gene TRBJ2-2, with D tentatively TRBD2 (6 bases). Germline-derived CDR1 and CDR2 are SGHAT and FQNNGV. The CDR3 spans 17 residues. For the CDR3, the DNA is TGTGCCATCAGCTTAGCATTAGGAGGGGCGAAGACCTGGGAGCTGTTTTTT. Amino acids: CAISLALGGAKTWELFF.

The gene calls are TRBV12-3 or TRBV12-4 and TRBJ2-2, with TRBD2 matching over 7 bases. The CDR3 contains 15 residues. V was pared by 8 bases and J by 4 bases, with 10 bases of the junction left unmatched. CDR3 sequence reads: CASAFAGTITGELFF. The CDR3 bases are TGTGCCAGCGCTTTTGCGGGGACTATCACCGGGGAGCTGTTTTTT.

On this clonotype itself: One junction end disagrees with the germline gene, perhaps due to a read error. V usage is TRBV6-5 and J usage is TRBJ2-6; TRBD1 might be the D (5 bases). Germline V gives CDR1 MNHEY, CDR2 SVGAGI. The length of the CDR3 is 15 residues. In DNA form, the CDR3 reads TGTGCCAGCGGTTCTCCGGCGGCTGGGGCCAATGTCCTGACTTTC. Translated, it gives CASGSPAAGANVLTF.

A word on this clonotype: An end of the junction differs from the germline gene, which may be a read error. The chain uses TRBV29-1 and TRBJ1-2; D might be TRBD1 (5 bases). This CDR3 contains 17 residues. Germline V gives CDR1 SQVTM, CDR2 ANQGSEA. This chain's CDR3 is CNVEGYVQGHINYGYTF. The CDR3 DNA follows: TGCAACGTTGAAGGGTACGTTCAGGGCCATATTAACTATGGCTACACCTTC. Full variable domain (remainder filled in from reference TRBV29-1 and TRBJ1-2): SAVISQKPSRDICQRGTSLTIQCQVDSQVTMMFWYRQQPGQSLTLIATANQGSEATYESGFVIDKFPISRPNLTFSTLTVSNMSPEDSSIYLCNVEGYVQGHINYGYTFGSGTRLTVV.

Regarding this clonotype: A read error is likely, as this CDR3 ends without the conserved phenylalanine or tryptophan. The DNA is omitted, as the CDR3 cannot be located on it reliably, and the CDR3 follows TCRdb's listing. The rearrangement links TRBV10-2 to TRBJ2-1; the D call of TRBD1 is as the table states it, not checked on the DNA. Germline CDR1 reads WSHSY; CDR2 reads SAAADI. Both ends counted, the CDR3 spans 15 residues. CDR3 sequence: CASRSPGPSSHERFS.

A note on this clonotype: Its ends do not fully match the called genes, so a read error is possible. The chain joins TRBV12-3 or TRBV12-4 to TRBJ2-6; D gene uncertain. This CDR3 has 15 amino acids. CDR3 nucleotides: TGTGCCAGCACCCTAGGAAGCTTTGGGGTCAACGTTCTGACTTTC. Translation gives CASTLGSFGVNVLTF.